This T cell receptor beta chain was sequenced for a study of T cell repertoires in cytomegalovirus infection. Turning to the study itself: CMV infection together with matching HLA type was indicated by public TCR beta signatures.

This clonotype was detected ten times or more. TCRdb re-called the reads with MiXCR, one entry per CDR3 protein. The data contain 200,000 to 300,000 distinct CDR3 sequences, approximately 9.2% of them singletons. CDR3 length equals 15 residues. Germline CDR1 is SGHTA and CDR2 is FQGNSA. Trimming pared 4 bases from V and 0 bases from J, leaving 10 bases between. The receptor was derived from a human donor in good health (CMV status not recorded). Some clones in this sample may be carry-over from other donors' samples. The material sequenced was PBMCs. The J gene is TRBJ2-1, the V gene TRBV7-2, with D possibly TRBD2 on 6 matching bases. CDR3 in amino acids: CASSWDGSSYNEQFF. For the CDR3, the DNA is TGTGCCAGCAGCTGGGACGGGAGCTCCTACAATGAGCAGTTCTTC.